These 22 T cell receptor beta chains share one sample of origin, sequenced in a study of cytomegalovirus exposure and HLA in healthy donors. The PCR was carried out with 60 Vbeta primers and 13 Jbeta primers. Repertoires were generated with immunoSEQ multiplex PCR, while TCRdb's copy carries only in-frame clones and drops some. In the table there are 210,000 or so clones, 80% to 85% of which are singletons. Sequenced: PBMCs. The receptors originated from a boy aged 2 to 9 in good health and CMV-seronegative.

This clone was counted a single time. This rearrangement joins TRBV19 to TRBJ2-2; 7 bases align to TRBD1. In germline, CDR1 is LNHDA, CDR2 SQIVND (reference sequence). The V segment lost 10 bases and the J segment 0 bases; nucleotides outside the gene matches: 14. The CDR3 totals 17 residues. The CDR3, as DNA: TGTGCCACCCAATCCCCTAATACAGGGGCGAACACCGGGGAGCTGTTTTTT. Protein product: CATQSPNTGANTGELFF.

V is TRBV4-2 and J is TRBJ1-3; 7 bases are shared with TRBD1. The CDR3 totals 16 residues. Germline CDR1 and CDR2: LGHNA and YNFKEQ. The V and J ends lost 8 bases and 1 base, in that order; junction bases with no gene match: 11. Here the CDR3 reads CASGEGTAVSGNTIYF. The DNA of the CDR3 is TGTGCCAGCGGAGAGGGGACAGCGGTTTCTGGAAACACCATATATTTT.

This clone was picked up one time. CDR3 bases: TGTGCCTGGAGTGTAGATTCCGCGGGAGGGCCGGGGACCGGGGAGCTGTTTTTT. This encodes CAWSVDSAGGPGTGELFF. The chain carries TRBV30 and TRBJ2-2; 9 nucleotides align to TRBD2. The ends lost 0 bases at V and 5 bases at J; junction bases unmatched: 13. The CDR3 contains 18 residues. CDR1 is GTSNPN, CDR2 SVGIG, per germline (reference sequence).

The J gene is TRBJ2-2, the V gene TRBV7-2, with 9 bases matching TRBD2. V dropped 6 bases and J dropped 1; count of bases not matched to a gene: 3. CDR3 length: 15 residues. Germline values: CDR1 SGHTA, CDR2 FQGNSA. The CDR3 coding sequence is TGTGCCAGCAGGGGCGGGGGGGTGAACACCGGGGAGCTGTTTTTT. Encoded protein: CASRGGGVNTGELFF.

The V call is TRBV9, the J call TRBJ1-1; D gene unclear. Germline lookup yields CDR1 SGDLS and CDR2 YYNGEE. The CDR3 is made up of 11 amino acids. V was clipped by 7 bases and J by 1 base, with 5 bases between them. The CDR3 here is CASSGNTEAFF. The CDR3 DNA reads TGTGCCAGCTCCGGGAACACTGAAGCTTTCTTT. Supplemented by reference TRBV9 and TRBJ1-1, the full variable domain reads DSGVTQTPKHLITATGQRVTLRCSPRSGDLSVYWYQQSLDQGLQFLIQYYNGEERAKGNILERFSAQQFPDLHSELNLSSLELGDSALYFCASSGNTEAFFGQGTRLTVV.

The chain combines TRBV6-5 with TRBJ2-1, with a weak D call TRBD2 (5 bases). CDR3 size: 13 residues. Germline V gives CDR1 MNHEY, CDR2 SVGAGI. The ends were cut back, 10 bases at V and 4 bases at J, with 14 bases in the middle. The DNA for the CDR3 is TGTGCCACCGCCCCCTGGGAGTACAATGAGCAGTTCTTC. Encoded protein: CATAPWEYNEQFF.

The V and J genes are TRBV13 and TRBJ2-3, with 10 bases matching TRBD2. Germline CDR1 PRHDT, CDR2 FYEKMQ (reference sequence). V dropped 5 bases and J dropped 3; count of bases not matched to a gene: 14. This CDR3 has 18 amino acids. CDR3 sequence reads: CASSPGLASFLGTDTQYF. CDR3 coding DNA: TGTGCCAGCAGCCCGGGACTAGCGTCCTTCCTGGGGACAGATACGCAGTATTTT.

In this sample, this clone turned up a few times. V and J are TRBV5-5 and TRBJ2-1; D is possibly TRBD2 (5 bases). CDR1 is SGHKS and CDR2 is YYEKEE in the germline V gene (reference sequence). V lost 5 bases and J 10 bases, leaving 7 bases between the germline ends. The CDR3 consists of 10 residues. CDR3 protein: CASSPGEQFF. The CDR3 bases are TGTGCCAGCAGTCCGGGAGAGCAGTTCTTC.

Written as DNA, the CDR3 is TGTGCCAGCAGCCCCGCAGGGGGCAATCAGCCCCAGCATTTT. It yields the protein CASSPAGGNQPQHF. This sequence joins TRBV7-9 and TRBJ1-5, with a tentative D call TRBD1 (6 bases). In germline, CDR1 is SEHNR, CDR2 FQNEAQ (reference sequence). The CDR3 runs to 14 residues. Trimming removed 5 bases from V and 2 bases from J, with 10 bases in between.

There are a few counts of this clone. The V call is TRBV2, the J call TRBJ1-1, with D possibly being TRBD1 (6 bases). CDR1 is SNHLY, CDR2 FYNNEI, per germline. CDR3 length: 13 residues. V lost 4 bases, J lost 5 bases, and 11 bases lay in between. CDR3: CASSAQGWTEAFF. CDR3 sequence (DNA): TGTGCCAGCAGTGCACAGGGTTGGACTGAAGCTTTCTTT.

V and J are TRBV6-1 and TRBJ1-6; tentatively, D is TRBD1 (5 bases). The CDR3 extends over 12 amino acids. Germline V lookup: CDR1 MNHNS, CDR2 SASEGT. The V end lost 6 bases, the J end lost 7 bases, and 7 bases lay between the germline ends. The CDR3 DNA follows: TGTGCCAGCAGCCCAGGGAATTCACCCCTCCACTTT. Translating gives CASSPGNSPLHF.

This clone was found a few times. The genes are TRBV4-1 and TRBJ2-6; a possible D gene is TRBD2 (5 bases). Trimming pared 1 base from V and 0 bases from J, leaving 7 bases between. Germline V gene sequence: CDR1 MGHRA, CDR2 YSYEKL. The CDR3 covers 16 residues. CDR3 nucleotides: TGCGCCAGCAGCCAAGCGGGGATCTCTGGGGCCAACGTCCTGACTTTC. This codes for CASSQAGISGANVLTF.

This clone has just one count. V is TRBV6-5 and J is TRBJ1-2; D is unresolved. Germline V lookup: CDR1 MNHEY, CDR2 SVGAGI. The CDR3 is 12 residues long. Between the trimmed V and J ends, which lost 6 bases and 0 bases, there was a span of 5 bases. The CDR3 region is CASRSANYGYTF. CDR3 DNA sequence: TGTGCCAGCAGGTCGGCTAACTATGGCTACACCTTC.

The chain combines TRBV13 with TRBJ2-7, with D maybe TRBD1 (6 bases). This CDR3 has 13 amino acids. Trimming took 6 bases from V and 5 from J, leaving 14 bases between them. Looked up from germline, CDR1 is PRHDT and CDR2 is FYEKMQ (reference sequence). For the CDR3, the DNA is TGTGCCAGCAGGAATACAGGGAGCAACGAGCAGTACTTC. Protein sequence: CASRNTGSNEQYF.

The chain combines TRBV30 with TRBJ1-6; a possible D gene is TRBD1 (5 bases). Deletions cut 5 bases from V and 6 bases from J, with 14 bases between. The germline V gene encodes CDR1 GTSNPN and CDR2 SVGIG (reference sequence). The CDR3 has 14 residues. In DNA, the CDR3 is TGTGCCTGGGGGCCCGGGGGGGGTAATTCACCCCTCCACTTT. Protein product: CAWGPGGGNSPLHF.

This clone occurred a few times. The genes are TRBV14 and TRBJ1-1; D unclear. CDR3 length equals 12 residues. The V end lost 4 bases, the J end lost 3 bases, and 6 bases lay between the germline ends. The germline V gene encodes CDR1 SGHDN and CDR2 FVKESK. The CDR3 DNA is TGTGCCAGCAGCCTCCGGGACACTGAAGCTTTCTTT. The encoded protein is CASSLRDTEAFF.

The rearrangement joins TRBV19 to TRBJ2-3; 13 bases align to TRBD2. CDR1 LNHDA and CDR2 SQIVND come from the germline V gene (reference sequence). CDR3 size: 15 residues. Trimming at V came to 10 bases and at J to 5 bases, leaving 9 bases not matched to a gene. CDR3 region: CATKTSGGPGDTQYF. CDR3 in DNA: TGTGCCACGAAGACTAGCGGGGGGCCGGGAGATACGCAGTATTTT.

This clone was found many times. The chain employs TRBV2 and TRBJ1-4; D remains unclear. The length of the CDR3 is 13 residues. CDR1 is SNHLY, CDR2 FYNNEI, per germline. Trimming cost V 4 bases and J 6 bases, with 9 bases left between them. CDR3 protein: CASSVALDEKLFF. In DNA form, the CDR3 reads TGTGCCAGCAGTGTAGCCCTCGATGAAAAACTGTTTTTT.

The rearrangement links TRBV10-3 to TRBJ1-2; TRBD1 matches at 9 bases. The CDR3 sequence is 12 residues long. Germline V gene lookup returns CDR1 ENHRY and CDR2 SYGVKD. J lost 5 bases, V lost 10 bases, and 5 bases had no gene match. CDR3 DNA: TGTGCCACGGACAGGGGAGGATATGGCTACACCTTC. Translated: CATDRGGYGYTF.

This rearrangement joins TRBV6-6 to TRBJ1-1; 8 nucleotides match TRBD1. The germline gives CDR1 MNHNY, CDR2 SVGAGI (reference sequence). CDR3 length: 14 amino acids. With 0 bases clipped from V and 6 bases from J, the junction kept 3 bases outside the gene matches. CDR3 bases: TGTGCCAGCAGTTACTCTGGACAGGGACCTGAAGCTTTCTTT. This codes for CASSYSGQGPEAFF.

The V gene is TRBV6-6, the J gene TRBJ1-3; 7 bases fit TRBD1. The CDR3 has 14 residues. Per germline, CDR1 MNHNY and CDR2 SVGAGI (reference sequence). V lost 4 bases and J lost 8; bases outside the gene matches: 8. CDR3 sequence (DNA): TGTGCCAGCAGTTCGAGACAGGGTTTGGACACCATATATTTT. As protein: CASSSRQGLDTIYF.

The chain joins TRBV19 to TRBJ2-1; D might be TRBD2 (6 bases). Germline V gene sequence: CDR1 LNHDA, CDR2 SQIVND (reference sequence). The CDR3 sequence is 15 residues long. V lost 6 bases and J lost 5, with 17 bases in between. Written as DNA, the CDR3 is TGTGCCAGTAGCCAACCGGGACTGGGGAACAATGAGCAGTTCTTC. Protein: CASSQPGLGNNEQFF.